This T cell receptor (beta chain) is drawn from a study of human T cells and chemical hapten exposure. Study as a whole: TCR yield per sample varied, mainly due to pooled library volumes. Study findings and constraints: Patch test score rose with PT1 expanded TCR count, significant at thresholds 8, 16 and 32, not 4.

CDR3 length equals 19 residues. After removal of 3 bases from V and 1 base from J, the junction contained 14 bases not matched to a gene. CDR1 and CDR2 (germline): SGDLS, YYNGEE. This clonotype has just a few counts. No antigen is known for it. Individual cDNA molecules received unique molecular identifiers in the library. In TCRdb, the RACE reads were re-called with MiXCR into one record per CDR3 protein. Of 150,000 to 200,000 distinct CDR3 sequences in the sample, about 14% are singletons; the top ten hold approximately 1.5%. Indicated time point: patch test 1, 2 weeks after DPC sensitization. Indicated treatment: therapeutic diphenylcyclopropenone sensitization with weekly scalp DPC.

The chain recombines TRBV9 with TRBJ2-3; 10 nucleotides agree with TRBD2. Sequencing was performed on whole blood, taken in connection with sensitization to the hapten diphenylcyclopropenone (DPC). The source of this sequence is a woman in her twenties or thirties with alopecia areata. Some clones in this sample may be carry-over from other donors' samples. The CDR3 is CASSESSGRASSRTDTQYF. In DNA, the CDR3 is TGTGCCAGCAGCGAGTCTAGCGGGAGAGCCAGTAGTCGCACAGATACGCAGTATTTT. The full variable domain, its missing parts supplied by reference TRBV9 and TRBJ2-3, is DSGVTQTPKHLITATGQRVTLRCSPRSGDLSVYWYQQSLDQGLQFLIQYYNGEERAKGNILERFSAQQFPDLHSELNLSSLELGDSALYFCASSESSGRASSRTDTQYFGPGTRLTVL.